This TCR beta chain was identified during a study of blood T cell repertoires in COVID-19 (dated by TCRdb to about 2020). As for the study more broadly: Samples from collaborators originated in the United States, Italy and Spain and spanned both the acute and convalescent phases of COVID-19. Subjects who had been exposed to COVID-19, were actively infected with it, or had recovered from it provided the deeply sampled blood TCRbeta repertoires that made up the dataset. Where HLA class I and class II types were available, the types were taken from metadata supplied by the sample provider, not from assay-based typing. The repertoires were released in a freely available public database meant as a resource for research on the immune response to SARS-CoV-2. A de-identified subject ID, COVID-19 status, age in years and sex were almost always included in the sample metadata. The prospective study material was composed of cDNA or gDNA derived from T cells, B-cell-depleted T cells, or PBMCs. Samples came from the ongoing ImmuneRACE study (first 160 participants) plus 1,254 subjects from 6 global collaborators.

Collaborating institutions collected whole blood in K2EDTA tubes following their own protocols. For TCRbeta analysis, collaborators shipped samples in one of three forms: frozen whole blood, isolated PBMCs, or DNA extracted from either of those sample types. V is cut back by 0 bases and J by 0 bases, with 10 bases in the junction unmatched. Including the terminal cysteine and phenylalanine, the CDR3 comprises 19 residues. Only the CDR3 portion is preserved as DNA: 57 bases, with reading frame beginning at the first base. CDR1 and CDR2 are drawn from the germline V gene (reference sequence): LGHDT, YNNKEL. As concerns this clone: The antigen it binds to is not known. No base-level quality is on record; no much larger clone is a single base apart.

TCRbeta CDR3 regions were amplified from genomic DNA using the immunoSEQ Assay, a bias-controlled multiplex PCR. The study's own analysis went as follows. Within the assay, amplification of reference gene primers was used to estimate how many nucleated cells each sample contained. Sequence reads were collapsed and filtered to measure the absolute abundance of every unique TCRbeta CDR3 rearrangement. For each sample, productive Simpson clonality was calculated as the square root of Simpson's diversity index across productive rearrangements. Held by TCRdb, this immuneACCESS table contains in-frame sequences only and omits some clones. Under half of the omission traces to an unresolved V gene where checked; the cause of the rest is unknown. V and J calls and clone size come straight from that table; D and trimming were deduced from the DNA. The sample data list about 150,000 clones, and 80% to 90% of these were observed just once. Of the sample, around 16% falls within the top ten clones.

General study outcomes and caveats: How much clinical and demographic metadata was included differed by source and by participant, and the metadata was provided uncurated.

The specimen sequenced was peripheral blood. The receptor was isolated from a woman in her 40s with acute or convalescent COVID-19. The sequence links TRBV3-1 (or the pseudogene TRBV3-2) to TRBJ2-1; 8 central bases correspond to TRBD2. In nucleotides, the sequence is TGTGCCAGCAGCCAAGATGCCCCTAACAGCGGGAGCTCCTACAATGAGCAGTTCTTC. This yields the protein CASSQDAPNSGSSYNEQFF.